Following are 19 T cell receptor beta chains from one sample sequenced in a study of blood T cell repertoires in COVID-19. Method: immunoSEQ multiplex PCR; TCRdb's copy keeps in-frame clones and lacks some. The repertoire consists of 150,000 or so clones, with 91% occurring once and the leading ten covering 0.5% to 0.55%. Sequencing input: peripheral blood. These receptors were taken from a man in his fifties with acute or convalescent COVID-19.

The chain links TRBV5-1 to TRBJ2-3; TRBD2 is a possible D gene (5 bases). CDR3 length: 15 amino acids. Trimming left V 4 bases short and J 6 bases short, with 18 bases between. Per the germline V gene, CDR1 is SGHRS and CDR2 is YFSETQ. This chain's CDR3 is CASSPRTDTWDTQYF. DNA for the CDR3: TGCGCCAGCAGCCCCAGGACTGACACCTGGGATACGCAGTATTTT. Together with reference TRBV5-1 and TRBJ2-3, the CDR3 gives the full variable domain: KAGVTQTPRYLIKTRGQQVTLSCSPISGHRSVSWYQQTPGQGLQFLFEYFSETQRNKGNFPGRFSGRQFSNSRSEMNVSTLELGDSALYLCASSPRTDTWDTQYFGPGTRLTVL.

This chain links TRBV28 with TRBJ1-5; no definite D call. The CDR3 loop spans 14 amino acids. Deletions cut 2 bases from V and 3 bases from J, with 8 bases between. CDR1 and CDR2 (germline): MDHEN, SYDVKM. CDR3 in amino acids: CASSLGDYNQPQHF. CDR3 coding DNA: TGTGCCAGCAGTTTAGGAGACTACAATCAGCCCCAGCATTTT. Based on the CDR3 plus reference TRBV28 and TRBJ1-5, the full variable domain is DVKVTQSSRYLVKRTGEKVFLECVQDMDHENMFWYRQDPGLGLRLIYFSYDVKMKEKGDIPEGYSVSREKKERFSLILESASTNQTSMYLCASSLGDYNQPQHFGDGTRLSIL.

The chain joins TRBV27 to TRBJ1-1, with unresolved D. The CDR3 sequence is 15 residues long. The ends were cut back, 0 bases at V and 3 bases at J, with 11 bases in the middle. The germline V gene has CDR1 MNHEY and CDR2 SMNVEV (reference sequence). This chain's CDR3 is CASSLSGGIHTEAFF. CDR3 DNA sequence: TGTGCCAGCAGTTTATCGGGAGGGATACACACTGAAGCTTTCTTT.

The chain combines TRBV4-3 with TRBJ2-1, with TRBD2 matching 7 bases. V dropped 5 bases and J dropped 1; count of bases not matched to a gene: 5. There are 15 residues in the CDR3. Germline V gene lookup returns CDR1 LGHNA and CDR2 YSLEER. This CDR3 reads CASSLSAGSYNEQFF. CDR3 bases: TGCGCCAGCAGCTTATCAGCGGGGTCCTACAATGAGCAGTTCTTC.

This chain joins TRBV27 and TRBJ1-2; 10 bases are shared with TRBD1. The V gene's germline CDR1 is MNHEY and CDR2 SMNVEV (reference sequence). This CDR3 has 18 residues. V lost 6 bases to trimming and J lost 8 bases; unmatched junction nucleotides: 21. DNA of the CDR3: TGTGCCAGCAGCACAAGCCGGGACAGGGGCCCAAAGGCGAGGGGCTACACCTTC. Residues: CASSTSRDRGPKARGYTF.

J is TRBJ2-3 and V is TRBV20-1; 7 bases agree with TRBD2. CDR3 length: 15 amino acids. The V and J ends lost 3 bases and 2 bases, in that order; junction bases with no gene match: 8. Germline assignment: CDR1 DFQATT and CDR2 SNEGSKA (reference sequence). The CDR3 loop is CSASVLAGDTDTQYF. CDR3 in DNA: TGCAGTGCTAGTGTGCTCGCGGGAGACACAGATACGCAGTATTTT.

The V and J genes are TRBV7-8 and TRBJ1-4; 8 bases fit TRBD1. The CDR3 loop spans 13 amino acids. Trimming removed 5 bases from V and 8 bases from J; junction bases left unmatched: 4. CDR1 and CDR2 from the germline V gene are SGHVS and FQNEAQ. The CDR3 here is CASSPRQGEKLFF. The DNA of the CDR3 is TGTGCCAGCAGCCCACGACAGGGGGAAAAACTGTTTTTT. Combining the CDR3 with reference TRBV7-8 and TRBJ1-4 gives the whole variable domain GAGVSQSPRYKVAKRGQDVALRCDPISGHVSLFWYQQALGQGPEFLTYFQNEAQLDKSGLPSDRFFAERPEGSVSTLKIQRTQQEDSAVYLCASSPRQGEKLFFGSGTQLSVL.

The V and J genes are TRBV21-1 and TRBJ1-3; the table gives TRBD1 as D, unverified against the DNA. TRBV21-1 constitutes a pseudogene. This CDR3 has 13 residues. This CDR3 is CASKGARGNTIYF. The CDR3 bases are TGTGCCAGTAAGGGGGCGCGGGGAAACACCATATATTTT.

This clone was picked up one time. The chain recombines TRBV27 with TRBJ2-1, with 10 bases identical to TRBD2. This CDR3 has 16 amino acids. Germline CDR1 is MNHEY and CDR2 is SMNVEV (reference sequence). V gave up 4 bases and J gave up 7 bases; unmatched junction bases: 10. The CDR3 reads CASSSSPSGRDNEQFF. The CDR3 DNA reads TGTGCCAGCAGTTCTTCACCTAGCGGGAGAGATAATGAGCAGTTCTTC.

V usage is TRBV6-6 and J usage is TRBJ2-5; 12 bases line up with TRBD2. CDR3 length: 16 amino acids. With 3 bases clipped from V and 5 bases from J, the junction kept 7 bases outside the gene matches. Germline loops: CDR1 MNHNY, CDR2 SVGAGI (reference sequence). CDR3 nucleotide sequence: TGTGCCAGCAGTTATGGGCTAGCGGGGGGGCACGAGACCCAGTACTTC. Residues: CASSYGLAGGHETQYF.

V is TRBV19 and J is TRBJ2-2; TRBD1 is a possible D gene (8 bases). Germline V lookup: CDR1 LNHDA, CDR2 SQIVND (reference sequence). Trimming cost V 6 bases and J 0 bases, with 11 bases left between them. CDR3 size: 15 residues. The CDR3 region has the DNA TGTGCCAGTAGAGCGGGACAGGCGAACACCGGGGAGCTGTTTTTT. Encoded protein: CASRAGQANTGELFF.

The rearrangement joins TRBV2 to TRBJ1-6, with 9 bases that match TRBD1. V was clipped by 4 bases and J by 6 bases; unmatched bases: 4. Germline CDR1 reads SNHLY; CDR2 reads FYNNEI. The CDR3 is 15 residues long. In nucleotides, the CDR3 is TGTGCCAGCAGTGTGGACAGGGGAAGTAATTCACCCCTCCACTTT. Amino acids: CASSVDRGSNSPLHF. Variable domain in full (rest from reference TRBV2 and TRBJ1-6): EPEVTQTPSHQVTQMGQEVILRCVPISNHLYFYWYRQILGQKVEFLVSFYNNEISEKSEIFDDQFSVERPDGSNFTLKIRSTKLEDSAMYFCASSVDRGSNSPLHFGNGTRLTVT.

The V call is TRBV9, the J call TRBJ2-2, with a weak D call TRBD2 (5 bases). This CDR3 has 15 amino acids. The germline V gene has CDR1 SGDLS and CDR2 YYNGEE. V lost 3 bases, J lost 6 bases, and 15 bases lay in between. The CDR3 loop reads CASSALIGVAGELFF. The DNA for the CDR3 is TGTGCCAGCAGCGCCCTTATCGGGGTGGCCGGGGAGCTGTTTTTT.

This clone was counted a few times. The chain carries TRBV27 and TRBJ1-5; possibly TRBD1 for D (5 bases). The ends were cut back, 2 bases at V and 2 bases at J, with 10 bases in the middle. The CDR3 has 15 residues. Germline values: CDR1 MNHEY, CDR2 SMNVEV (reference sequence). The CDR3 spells CASSLSQGGNQPQHF. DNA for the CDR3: TGTGCCAGCAGTTTAAGCCAGGGTGGCAATCAGCCCCAGCATTTT.

CDR3 nucleotide sequence: TGTGCCAGCAGCTTAATTCAAGATACGCAGTATTTT. The encoded protein is CASSLIQDTQYF. The chain links TRBV7-9 to TRBJ2-3; D ambiguous. V lost 2 bases and J 5 bases, leaving 5 bases between the germline ends. Per germline, CDR1 SEHNR and CDR2 FQNEAQ (reference sequence). The CDR3 runs 12 residues.

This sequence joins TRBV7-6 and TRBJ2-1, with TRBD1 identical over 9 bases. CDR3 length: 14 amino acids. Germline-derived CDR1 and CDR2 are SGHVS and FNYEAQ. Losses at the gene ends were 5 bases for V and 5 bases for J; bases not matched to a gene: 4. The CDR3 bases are TGTGCCAGCAGCCTCGACAGGGGGAACAATGAGCAGTTCTTC. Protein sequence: CASSLDRGNNEQFF.

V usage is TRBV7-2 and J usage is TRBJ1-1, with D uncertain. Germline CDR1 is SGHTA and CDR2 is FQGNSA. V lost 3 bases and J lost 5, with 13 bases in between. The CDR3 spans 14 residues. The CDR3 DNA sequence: TGTGCCAGCAGCTTGGCTGGGCGTTCGACTGAAGCTTTCTTT. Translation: CASSLAGRSTEAFF.

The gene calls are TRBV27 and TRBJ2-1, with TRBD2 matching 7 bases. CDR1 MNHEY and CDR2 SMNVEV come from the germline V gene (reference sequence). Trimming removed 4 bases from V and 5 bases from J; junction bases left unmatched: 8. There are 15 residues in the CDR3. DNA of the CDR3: TGTGCCAGCAGTTACGGGGGAGGGGTTAACAATGAGCAGTTCTTC. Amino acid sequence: CASSYGGGVNNEQFF.

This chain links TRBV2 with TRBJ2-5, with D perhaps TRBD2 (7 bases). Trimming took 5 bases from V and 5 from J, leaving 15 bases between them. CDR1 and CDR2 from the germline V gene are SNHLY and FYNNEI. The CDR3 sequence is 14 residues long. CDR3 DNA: TGTGCCAGCAGTCAAAGGGGGGGCTATGAGACCCAGTACTTC. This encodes CASSQRGGYETQYF.